This T cell receptor (beta chain) was obtained from a study of blood T cells in healthy people across ages. Study-wide context: The template switching approach captured approximately one barcoded beta molecule for every two T cells.

The second PCR ran about 6 to 12 cycles with a sample-barcoded 5' primer and J-beta primers. Researchers report that each sample yielded at least 2.5 million CDR3-containing paired-end reads. MiXCR was run by TCRdb on the 5' RACE reads, yielding one entry per CDR3 protein. The table includes roughly 680,000 distinct CDR3 sequences, 20% to 25% detected once. Trimming left V 0 bases short and J 4 bases short, with 12 bases between. CDR1 and CDR2 (germline): SGHDT, YYEEEE. The CDR3 length is 15 residues. The specimen was blood. The chain combines TRBV5-6 with TRBJ2-3; D is perhaps TRBD2 (7 bases). The source is a man between 65 and 85 years old in good health. CDR3 amino acids: CASSLGRGGADTQYF. For the CDR3, the DNA is TGTGCCAGCAGCTTGGGCAGGGGAGGGGCAGATACGCAGTATTTT.